One and the same sample provided the 10 T cell receptor beta chains below, sequenced in a study of response to subunit inactivated influenza vaccine. TCRdb used MiXCR to reprocess the RT-PCR reads, holding one entry per CDR3 protein. The sample includes hundreds of thousands of distinct CDR3 sequences, approximately 14% of them seen just once. Sequenced here: PBMCs from blood, sampled roughly 2 weeks before vaccination. The source is a middle-aged man who received an inactivated influenza vaccine.

The table lists this clonotype with a few counts. The CDR3 spells CASNYRDSPNGETQYF. The CDR3 bases are TGTGCCAGCAATTACAGGGATTCCCCGAACGGAGAGACCCAGTACTTC. The chain links TRBV12-3 or TRBV12-4 to TRBJ2-5; TRBD1 is a possible D gene (6 bases). The V end lost 7 bases, the J end lost 4 bases, and 22 bases lay between the germline ends. The CDR3 sequence is 16 residues long.

This clonotype has ten or more counts. This rearrangement joins TRBV12-3 or TRBV12-4 to TRBJ2-5, with 9 bases identical to TRBD2. This CDR3 is built from 16 residues. The V segment lost 3 bases and the J segment 5 bases; nucleotides outside the gene matches: 10. The DNA of the CDR3 is TGTGCCAGCAGTTTCATGAATCTAGCGGGATCGGAGACCCAGTACTTC. It encodes CASSFMNLAGSETQYF.

The chain recombines TRBV28 with TRBJ2-3, with TRBD2 matching over 12 bases. Germline values: CDR1 MDHEN, CDR2 SYDVKM. CDR3 length: 17 amino acids. The J segment lost 1 base and the V segment lost 8 bases, leaving 10 bases of the junction unmatched. CDR3 bases: TGTGCCAGCCGAAACTTTAGACTAGCGGGGGGCACAGATACGCAGTATTTT. It is translated as CASRNFRLAGGTDTQYF.

V and J are TRBV2 and TRBJ2-1, with 9 positions matching TRBD1. The CDR3 runs 13 residues. Germline lookup yields CDR1 SNHLY and CDR2 FYNNEI. V trimming: 6 bases; J trimming: 3 bases; junction bases outside the gene matches: 0. DNA for the CDR3: TGTGCCAGCAGGGGACAGGGCTACAATGAGCAGTTCTTC. Translation: CASRGQGYNEQFF.

This clonotype was detected once. The V gene is TRBV30, the J gene TRBJ1-4, with 7 bases identical to TRBD1. The junction had 3 bases not matched to a gene; V was cut back by 1 base and J by 4 bases. Looked up from germline, CDR1 is GTSNPN and CDR2 is SVGIG (reference sequence). This CDR3 is built from 14 residues. The CDR3 DNA follows: TGTGCCTGGAGTGCCGGACAGGTTAATGAAAAACTGTTTTTT. As protein: CAWSAGQVNEKLFF.

This clonotype was detected a few times. The V gene is TRBV7-9, the J gene TRBJ2-5; D is unclear. Germline CDR1 is SEHNR and CDR2 is FQNEAQ (reference sequence). The CDR3 is 12 amino acids. V was cut by 1 base and J by 6 bases, with 6 bases left in between. CDR3 in amino acids: CASSLVRKTQYF. The CDR3 DNA reads TGTGCCAGCAGCTTAGTCCGTAAGACCCAGTACTTC.

The CDR3 DNA sequence: TGTGCCATCAGTGAGGAGGGCCCTACGAACACCGGGGAGCTGTTTTTT. Amino acids: CAISEEGPTNTGELFF. The chain joins TRBV10-3 to TRBJ2-2; tentative D call: TRBD2 (5 bases). The V and J ends lost 2 bases and 0 bases respectively, with 10 bases between them. Germline V lookup: CDR1 ENHRY, CDR2 SYGVKD. The CDR3 covers 16 residues.

The rearrangement links TRBV7-6 to TRBJ2-7; 8 bases match TRBD2. The germline CDR1 and CDR2 sequences are SGHVS and FNYEAQ. V lost 1 base and J lost 1; bases outside the gene matches: 12. The CDR3 spans 18 residues. CDR3: CASSLGRGDVSPSYEQYF. The CDR3, as DNA: TGTGCCAGCAGCTTAGGGCGGGGGGACGTATCGCCTTCCTACGAGCAGTACTTC.

V gene TRBV20-1 combines with J gene TRBJ2-2, with 9 bases lining up with TRBD1. The CDR3 is 16 amino acids. CDR1 DFQATT and CDR2 SNEGSKA come from the germline V gene (reference sequence). The trim removed 6 bases at V and 0 bases at J, leaving 8 bases unmatched. The CDR3 protein is CSARTTGGTNTGELFF. CDR3 DNA: TGCAGTGCACGAACTACAGGGGGCACGAACACCGGGGAGCTGTTTTTT.

This sequence joins TRBV12-3 or TRBV12-4 and TRBJ1-2; perhaps TRBD1 as D (5 bases). V was cut by 3 bases and J by 4 bases, with 9 bases left in between. This CDR3 has 13 amino acids. CDR3 region: CASSLSGGYGYTF. The CDR3 DNA is TGTGCCAGCAGTTTGTCCGGGGGCTATGGCTACACCTTC.